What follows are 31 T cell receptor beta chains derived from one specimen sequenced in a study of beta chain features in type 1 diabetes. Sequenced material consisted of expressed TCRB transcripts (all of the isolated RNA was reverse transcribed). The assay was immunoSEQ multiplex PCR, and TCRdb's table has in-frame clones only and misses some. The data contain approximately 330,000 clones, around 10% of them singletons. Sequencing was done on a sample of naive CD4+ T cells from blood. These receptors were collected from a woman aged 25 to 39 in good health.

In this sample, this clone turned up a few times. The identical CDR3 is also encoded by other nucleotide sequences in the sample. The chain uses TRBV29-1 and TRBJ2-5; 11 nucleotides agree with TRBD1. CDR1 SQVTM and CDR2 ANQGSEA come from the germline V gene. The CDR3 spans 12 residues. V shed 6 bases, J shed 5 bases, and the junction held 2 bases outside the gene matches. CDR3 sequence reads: CSVDRGQETQYF. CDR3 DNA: TGCAGCGTGGACAGGGGGCAGGAGACCCAGTACTTC.

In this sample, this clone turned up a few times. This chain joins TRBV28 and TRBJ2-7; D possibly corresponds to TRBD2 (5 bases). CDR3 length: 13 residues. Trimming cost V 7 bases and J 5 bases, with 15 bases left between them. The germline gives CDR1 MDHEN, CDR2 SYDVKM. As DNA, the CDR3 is TGTGCCAGCACCTTTTCCAGGCGGGACGAGCAGTACTTC. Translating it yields CASTFSRRDEQYF.

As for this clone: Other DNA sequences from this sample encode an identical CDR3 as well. This chain's CDR3 is CAISSSYEQYF. CDR3 bases: TGTGCCATCAGTTCTAGTTACGAGCAGTACTTC. The V call is TRBV10-3, the J call TRBJ2-7, with D hard to call. V was cut by 5 bases and J by 4 bases, with 6 bases left in between. The CDR3 is 11 amino acids. Germline V gene lookup returns CDR1 ENHRY and CDR2 SYGVKD.

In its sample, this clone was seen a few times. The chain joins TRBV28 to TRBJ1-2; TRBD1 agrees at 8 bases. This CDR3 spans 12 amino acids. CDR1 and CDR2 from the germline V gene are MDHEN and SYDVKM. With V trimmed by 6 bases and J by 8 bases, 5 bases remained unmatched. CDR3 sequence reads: CASRERTGGYTF. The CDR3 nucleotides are TGTGCCAGCAGGGAGCGGACAGGGGGCTACACCTTC.

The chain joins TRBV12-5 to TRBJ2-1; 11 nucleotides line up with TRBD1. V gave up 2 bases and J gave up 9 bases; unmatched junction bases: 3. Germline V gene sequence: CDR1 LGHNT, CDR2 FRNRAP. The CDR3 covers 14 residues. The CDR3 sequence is CASGLWTGGGEQFF. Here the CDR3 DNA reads TGTGCTAGTGGTTTGTGGACAGGGGGCGGTGAGCAGTTCTTC.

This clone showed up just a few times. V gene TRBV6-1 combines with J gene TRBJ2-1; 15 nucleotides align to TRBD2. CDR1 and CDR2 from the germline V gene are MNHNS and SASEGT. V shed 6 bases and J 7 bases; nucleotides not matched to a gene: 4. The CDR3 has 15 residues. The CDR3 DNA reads TGTGCCAGCAGACCGGGGACTAGCGGGAGGAATGAGCAGTTCTTC. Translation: CASRPGTSGRNEQFF.

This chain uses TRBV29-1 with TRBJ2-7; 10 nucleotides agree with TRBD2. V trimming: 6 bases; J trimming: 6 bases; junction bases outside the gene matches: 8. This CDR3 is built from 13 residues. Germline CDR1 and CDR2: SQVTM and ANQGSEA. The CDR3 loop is CSVKASGSGEQYF. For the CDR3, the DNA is TGCAGCGTGAAAGCTAGCGGGAGTGGCGAGCAGTACTTC.

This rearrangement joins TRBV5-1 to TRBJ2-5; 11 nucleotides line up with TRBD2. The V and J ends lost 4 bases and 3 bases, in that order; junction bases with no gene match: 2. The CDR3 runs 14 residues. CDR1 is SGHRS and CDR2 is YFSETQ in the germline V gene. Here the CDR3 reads CASSRGLAEETQYF. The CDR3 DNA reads TGCGCCAGCAGCAGGGGACTAGCGGAAGAGACCCAGTACTTC.

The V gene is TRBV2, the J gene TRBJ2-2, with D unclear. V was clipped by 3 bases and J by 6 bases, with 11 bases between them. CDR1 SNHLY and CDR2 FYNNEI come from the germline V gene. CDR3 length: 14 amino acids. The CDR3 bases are TGTGCCAGCAGTGATTATCGGGTCGCCGGGGAGCTGTTTTTT. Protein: CASSDYRVAGELFF.

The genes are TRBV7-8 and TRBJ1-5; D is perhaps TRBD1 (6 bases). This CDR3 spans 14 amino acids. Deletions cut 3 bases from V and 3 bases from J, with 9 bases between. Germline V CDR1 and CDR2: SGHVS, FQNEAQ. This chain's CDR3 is CASSFAGVNQPQHF. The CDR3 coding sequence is TGTGCCAGCAGCTTTGCAGGGGTCAATCAGCCCCAGCATTTT.

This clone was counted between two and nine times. The CDR3 sequence: CASMASGRSYEQYF. CDR3 DNA: TGTGCCAGCATGGCTAGCGGGAGATCCTACGAGCAGTACTTC. V is TRBV28 and J is TRBJ2-7; 10 nucleotides match TRBD2. The junction had 4 bases not matched to a gene; V was cut back by 7 bases and J by 1 base. CDR3 length equals 14 residues. CDR1 and CDR2 from the germline V gene are MDHEN and SYDVKM.

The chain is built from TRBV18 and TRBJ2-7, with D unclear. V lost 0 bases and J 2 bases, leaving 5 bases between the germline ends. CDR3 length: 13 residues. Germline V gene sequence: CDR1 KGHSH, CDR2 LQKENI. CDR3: CASSPPFAYEQYF. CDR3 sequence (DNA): TGTGCCAGCTCACCACCCTTCGCCTACGAGCAGTACTTC.

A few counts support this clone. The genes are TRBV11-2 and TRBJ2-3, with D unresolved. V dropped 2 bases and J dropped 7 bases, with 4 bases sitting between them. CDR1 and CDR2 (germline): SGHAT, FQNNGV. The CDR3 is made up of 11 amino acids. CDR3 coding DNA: TGTGCCAGCAGCTTAAGCAATACGCAGTATTTT. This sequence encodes CASSLSNTQYF. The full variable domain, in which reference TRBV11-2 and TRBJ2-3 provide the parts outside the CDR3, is EAGVAQSPRYKIIEKRQSVAFWCNPISGHATLYWYQQILGQGPKLLIQFQNNGVVDDSQLPKDRFSAERLKGVDSTLKIQPAKLEDSAVYLCASSLSNTQYFGPGTRLTVL.

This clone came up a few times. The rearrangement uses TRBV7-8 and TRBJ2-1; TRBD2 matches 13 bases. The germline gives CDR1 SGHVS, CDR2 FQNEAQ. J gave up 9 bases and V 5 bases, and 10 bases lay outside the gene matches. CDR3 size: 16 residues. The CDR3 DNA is TGTGCCAGCAGCCATGGTGGACTAGCGGGAGAAGGTGAGCAGTTCTTC. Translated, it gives CASSHGGLAGEGEQFF.

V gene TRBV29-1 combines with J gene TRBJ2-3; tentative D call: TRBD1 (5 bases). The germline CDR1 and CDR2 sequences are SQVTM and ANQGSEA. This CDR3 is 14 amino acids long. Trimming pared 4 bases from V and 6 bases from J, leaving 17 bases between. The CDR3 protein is CSVGPVLGVDTQYF. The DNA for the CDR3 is TGCAGCGTTGGCCCAGTCCTAGGGGTGGATACGCAGTATTTT.

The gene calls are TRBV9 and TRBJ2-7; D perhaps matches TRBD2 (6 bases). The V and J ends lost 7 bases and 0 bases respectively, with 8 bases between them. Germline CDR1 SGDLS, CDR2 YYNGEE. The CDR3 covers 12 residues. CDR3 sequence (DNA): TGTGCCAGCGGGCGGGACTCCTACGAGCAGTACTTC. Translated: CASGRDSYEQYF. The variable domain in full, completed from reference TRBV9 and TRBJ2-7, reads DSGVTQTPKHLITATGQRVTLRCSPRSGDLSVYWYQQSLDQGLQFLIQYYNGEERAKGNILERFSAQQFPDLHSELNLSSLELGDSALYFCASGRDSYEQYFGPGTRLTVT.

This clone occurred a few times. This CDR3 is CASSWQDQPQHF. The CDR3 coding sequence is TGTGCCAGCAGCTGGCAGGATCAGCCCCAGCATTTT. The chain employs TRBV7-2 and TRBJ1-5; D call uncertain. The germline CDR1 and CDR2 sequences are SGHTA and FQGNSA. The CDR3 runs to 12 residues. Trimming pared 4 bases from V and 5 bases from J, leaving 6 bases between.

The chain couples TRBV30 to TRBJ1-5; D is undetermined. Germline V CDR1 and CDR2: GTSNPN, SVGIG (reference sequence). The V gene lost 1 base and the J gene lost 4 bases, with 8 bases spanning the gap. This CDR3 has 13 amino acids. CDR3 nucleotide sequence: TGTGCCTGGAGTGACAGCGGGAATCAGCCCCAGCATTTT. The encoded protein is CAWSDSGNQPQHF.

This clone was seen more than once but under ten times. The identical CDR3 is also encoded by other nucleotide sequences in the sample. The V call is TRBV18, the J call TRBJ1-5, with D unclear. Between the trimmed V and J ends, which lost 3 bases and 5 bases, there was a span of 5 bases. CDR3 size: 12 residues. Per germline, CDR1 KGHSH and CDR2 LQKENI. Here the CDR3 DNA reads TGTGCCAGCTCACCCGGGGATCAGCCCCAGCATTTT. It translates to CASSPGDQPQHF.

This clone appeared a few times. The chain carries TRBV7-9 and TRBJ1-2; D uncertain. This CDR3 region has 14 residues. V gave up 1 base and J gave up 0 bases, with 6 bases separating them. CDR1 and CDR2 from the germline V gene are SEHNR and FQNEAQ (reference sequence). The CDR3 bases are TGTGCCAGCAGCTTAGTGGGCGCTAACTATGGCTACACCTTC. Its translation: CASSLVGANYGYTF. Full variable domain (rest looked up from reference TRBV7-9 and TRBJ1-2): DTGVSQNPRHKITKRGQNVTFRCDPISEHNRLYWYRQTLGQGPEFLTYFQNEAQLEKSRLLSDRFSAERPKGSFSTLEIQRTEQGDSAMYLCASSLVGANYGYTFGSGTRLTVV.

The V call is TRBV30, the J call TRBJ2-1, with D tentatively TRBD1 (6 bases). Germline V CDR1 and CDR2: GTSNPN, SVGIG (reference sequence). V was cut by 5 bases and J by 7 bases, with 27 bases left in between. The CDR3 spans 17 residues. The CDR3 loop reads CAWEKHRVSRVKNEQFF. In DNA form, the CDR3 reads TGTGCCTGGGAAAAGCACAGGGTGTCTCGTGTGAAGAATGAGCAGTTCTTC.

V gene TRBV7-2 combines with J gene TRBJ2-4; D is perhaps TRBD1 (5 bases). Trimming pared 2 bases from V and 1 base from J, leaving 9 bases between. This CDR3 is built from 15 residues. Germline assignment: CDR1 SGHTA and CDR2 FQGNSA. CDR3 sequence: CASSLSGIAKNIQYF. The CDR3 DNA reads TGTGCCAGCAGCTTATCAGGGATTGCCAAAAACATTCAGTACTTC.

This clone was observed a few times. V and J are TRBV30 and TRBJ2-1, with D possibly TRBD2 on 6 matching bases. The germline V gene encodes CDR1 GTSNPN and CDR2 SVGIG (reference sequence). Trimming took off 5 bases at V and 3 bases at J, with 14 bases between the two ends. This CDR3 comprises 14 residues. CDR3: CAWLEGHGYNEQFF. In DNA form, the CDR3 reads TGTGCCTGGTTGGAGGGGCACGGCTACAATGAGCAGTTCTTC. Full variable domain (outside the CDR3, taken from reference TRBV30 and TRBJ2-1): SQTIHQWPATLVQPVGSPLSLECTVEGTSNPNLYWYRQAAGRGLQLLFYSVGIGQISSEVPQNLSASRPQDRQFILSSKKLLLSDSGFYLCAWLEGHGYNEQFFGPGTRLTVL.

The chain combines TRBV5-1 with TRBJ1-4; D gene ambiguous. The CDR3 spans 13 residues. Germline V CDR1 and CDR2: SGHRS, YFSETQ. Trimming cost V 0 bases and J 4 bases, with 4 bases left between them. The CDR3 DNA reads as TGCGCCAGCAGCTTGGTAGTTAATGAAAAACTGTTTTTT. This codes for CASSLVVNEKLFF.

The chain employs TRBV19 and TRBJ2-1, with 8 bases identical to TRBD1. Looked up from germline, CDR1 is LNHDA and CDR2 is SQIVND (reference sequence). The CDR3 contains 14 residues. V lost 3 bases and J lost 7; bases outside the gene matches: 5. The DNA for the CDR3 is TGTGCCAGTAGTATCTACGGACAGGGAAATGAGCAGTTCTTC. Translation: CASSIYGQGNEQFF.

The CDR3 protein is CASTSTSGTYNEQFF. CDR3 nucleotide sequence: TGCGCCAGCACCTCAACTAGCGGGACATACAATGAGCAGTTCTTC. This chain links TRBV5-1 with TRBJ2-1; 10 bases map to TRBD2. Germline V lookup: CDR1 SGHRS, CDR2 YFSETQ. The V segment lost 6 bases and the J segment 4 bases; nucleotides outside the gene matches: 7. The CDR3 extends over 15 amino acids.

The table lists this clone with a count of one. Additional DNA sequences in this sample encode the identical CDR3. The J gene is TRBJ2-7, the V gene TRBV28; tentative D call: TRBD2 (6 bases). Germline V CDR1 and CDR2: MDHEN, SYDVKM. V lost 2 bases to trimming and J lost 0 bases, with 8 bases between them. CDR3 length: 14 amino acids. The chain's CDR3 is CASSLGTPSYEQYF. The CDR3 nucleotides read TGTGCCAGCAGTTTAGGGACTCCCTCCTACGAGCAGTACTTC.

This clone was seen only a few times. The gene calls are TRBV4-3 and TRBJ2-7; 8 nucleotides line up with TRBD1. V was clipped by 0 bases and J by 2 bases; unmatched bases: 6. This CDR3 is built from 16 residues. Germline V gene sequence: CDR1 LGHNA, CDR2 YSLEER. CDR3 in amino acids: CASSQEVTGETYEQYF. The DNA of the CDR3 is TGCGCCAGCAGCCAAGAGGTGACAGGGGAAACCTACGAGCAGTACTTC.

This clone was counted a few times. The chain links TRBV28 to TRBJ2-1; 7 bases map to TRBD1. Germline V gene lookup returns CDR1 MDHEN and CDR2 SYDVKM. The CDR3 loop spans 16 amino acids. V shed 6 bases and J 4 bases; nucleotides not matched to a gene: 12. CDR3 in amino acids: CASSSGQDISYNEQFF. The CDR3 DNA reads TGTGCCAGCAGCTCAGGACAGGACATATCTTACAATGAGCAGTTCTTC.

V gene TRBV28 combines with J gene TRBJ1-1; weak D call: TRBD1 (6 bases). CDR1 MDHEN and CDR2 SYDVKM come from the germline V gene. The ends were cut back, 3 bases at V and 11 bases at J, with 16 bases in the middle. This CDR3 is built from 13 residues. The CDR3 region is CASSLGMTGMAFF. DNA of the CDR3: TGTGCCAGCAGTTTGGGTATGACAGGCATGGCTTTCTTT. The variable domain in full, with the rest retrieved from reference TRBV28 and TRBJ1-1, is DVKVTQSSRYLVKRTGEKVFLECVQDMDHENMFWYRQDPGLGLRLIYFSYDVKMKEKGDIPEGYSVSREKKERFSLILESASTNQTSMYLCASSLGMTGMAFFGQGTRLTVV.

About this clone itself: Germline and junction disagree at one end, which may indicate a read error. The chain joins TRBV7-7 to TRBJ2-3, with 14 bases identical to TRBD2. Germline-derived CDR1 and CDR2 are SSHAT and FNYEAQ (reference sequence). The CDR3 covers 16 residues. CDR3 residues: CASSWGLAGVADTQYF. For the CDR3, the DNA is TGTGCTAGCAGCTGGGGACTAGCGGGAGTGGCAGATACGCAGTATTTT.